The clone carrying this TCR beta chain showed up just a few times. As yet, its antigen is unknown. Germline CDR1 is SGHDT and CDR2 is YYEEEE. Trimming shortened V by 7 bases and J by 12 bases, and 23 bases separated the two germline ends. The CDR3 has 14 amino acids. This record comes from a study of T cell repertoires in cytomegalovirus infection. Across the study: Used in the study were CMV epitopes, some recently identified and HLA-C-restricted, others well-studied and HLA-B-restricted. An indication of both CMV infection and matching HLA type came from public TCR beta signatures.

TCRdb processed the reads anew with MiXCR; each CDR3 protein has one entry. The repertoire holds roughly 730,000 distinct CDR3 sequences, around a third seen once, with 15% to 20% in the top ten. The sample here was cultured PBMCs, taken from culture after CMV antigen stimulation. J is TRBJ2-1 and V is TRBV5-6, with no clear D. The sequence was collected from a human donor in good health (CMV status not recorded). Some clones in this sample may be carry-over from other donors' samples. CDR3 residues: CASADQDPRFGQFF. The CDR3 nucleotides read TGTGCCAGCGCAGACCAGGACCCCCGATTTGGGCAGTTCTTC.